The clone carrying this T cell receptor (beta chain) was recorded at least ten times. Its antigen remains unidentified. These data are taken from a study of T cell repertoires in cytomegalovirus infection. Study in general: A matching HLA type, together with CMV infection, was signaled by public TCR beta signatures. Whole-study findings and limits: What dominated the ex vivo response were HLA-C-restricted CMV-specific TCR beta clonotypes.

TCRdb called the reads again in MiXCR, with one record for every CDR3 protein. The table shows tens of thousands of distinct CDR3 sequences, with roughly a fifth occurring only once. Trimming left V 2 bases short and J 8 bases short, with 7 bases between. The CDR3 has 12 residues. Germline lookup yields CDR1 SGHAT and CDR2 FQNNGV. This TCR derives from a human donor in good health (CMV status not recorded). Some clones in this sample may be carry-over from other donors' samples. V and J are TRBV11-2 and TRBJ2-1; D is ambiguous. This sample comprised CD8+ T cells from cultured PBMCs, obtained from culture after CMV antigen stimulation. CDR3 in amino acids: CASSLRFDEQFF. In DNA form, the CDR3 reads TGTGCCAGCAGCTTAAGATTCGATGAGCAGTTCTTC.